This TCR beta chain came from a study of T cell repertoires in cytomegalovirus infection (dated by TCRdb to about 2019). With respect to the entire study: Recently identified HLA-C-restricted CMV epitopes, whose presentation resists viral immunomodulation, were targeted by peptide stimulations together with well-studied HLA-B-restricted epitopes. The HLA type of each donor mattered for the analysis, because public TCR beta signatures pointed to carriage of CMV infection along with the matching HLA type.

Compared with germline, V lacks 5 bases and J lacks 0 bases; bases without a gene match: 18. Sequences MDHEN (CDR1) and SYDVKM (CDR2) are obtained from the germline V gene. The CDR3, cysteine through phenylalanine, is 20 amino acids long. Only the CDR3 DNA is retained, 60 bases long and in frame from the first base. The full study reports these points: In the ex vivo response, HLA-C-restricted CMV-specific TCR beta clonotypes were dominant, and in two of eight donors the single most frequent clonotype came from this HLA-C-restricted group. In both this cohort and an independent roughly 400-donor cohort, the cumulative frequency of public TCR beta family members distinguished carriers of CMV infection plus the relevant HLA type.

What this sample's treatment or condition label stands for: in vitro stimulation with specific CMV peptide epitopes to enrich CMV-specific T cells. TCRdb lists the instrument as Illumina HiSeq 1500. The raw public reads went through TCRdb reprocessing: fastp at Q25, MiXCR clone calling, in-frame beta chains kept. Each entry merges the rows of one CDR3 protein and shows their most common DNA and genes. For this sample there are around 500,000 distinct CDR3 sequences; about 39% appear just once. About 41% of the sample is taken by the ten largest. Of note for this clonotype: What antigen it recognizes has not been identified. Nothing much larger sits one base from this clone, and base qualities are not available.

This chain is built from TRBV28 and TRBJ2-1; 8 junctional bases match TRBD1. The receptor was isolated from a human donor in good health (CMV status not recorded). Some clones in this sample may be carry-over from other donors' samples. The sample was cultured PBMCs, taken from culture after CMV antigen stimulation. CDR3 sequence: CASSPQDRAPTWDSYNEQFF. The DNA reads TGTGCCAGCAGTCCCCAGGACAGGGCGCCAACATGGGACTCCTACAATGAGCAGTTCTTC.